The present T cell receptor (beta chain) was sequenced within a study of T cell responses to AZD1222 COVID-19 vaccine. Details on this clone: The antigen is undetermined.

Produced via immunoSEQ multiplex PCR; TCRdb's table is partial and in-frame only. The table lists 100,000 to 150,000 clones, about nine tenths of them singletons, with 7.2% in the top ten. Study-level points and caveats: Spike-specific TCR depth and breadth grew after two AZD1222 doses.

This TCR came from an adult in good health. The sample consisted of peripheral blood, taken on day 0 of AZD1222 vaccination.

The CDR3 loop is CASSVQQGYNEQFF. The CDR3 DNA reads TGTGCCAGCAGCGTTCAACAGGGGTACAATGAGCAGTTCTTC. The rearrangement uses TRBV7-2 and TRBJ2-1, with 7 nucleotides matching TRBD1. The germline V gene encodes CDR1 SGHTA and CDR2 FQGNSA. After removal of 5 bases from V and 4 bases from J, the junction contained 5 bases not matched to a gene. The CDR3 runs to 14 residues.